Presented here are 31 T cell receptor beta chains from one specimen sequenced in a study of identical twins. One entry per CDR3 protein, called by TCRdb with MiXCR from the 5' RACE reads. The repertoire holds about 690,000 distinct CDR3 sequences, around 6.1% seen once, with around 1.9% in the top ten. Sequenced input: naive T cells sorted from blood. Every receptor here comes from a man aged 18 to 30 in good health.

The chain employs TRBV7-8 and TRBJ2-2; the D gene is possibly TRBD1 (5 bases). V shed 5 bases and J shed 4 bases, with 11 bases lying between them. CDR1 and CDR2 from the germline V gene are SGHVS and FQNEAQ. The CDR3 length is 14 residues. The CDR3 spells CASSDPGFTGELFF. DNA for the CDR3: TGTGCCAGCAGCGATCCAGGGTTCACCGGGGAGCTGTTTTTT.

CDR3 loop: CSARDPGLAGGTNTGELFF. CDR3 DNA: TGCAGTGCTAGAGATCCGGGACTAGCGGGAGGGACGAACACCGGGGAGCTGTTTTTT. The V and J genes are TRBV20-1 and TRBJ2-2, with 16 bases identical to TRBD2. With V trimmed by 0 bases and J by 0 bases, 4 bases remained unmatched. CDR1 and CDR2 from the germline V gene are DFQATT and SNEGSKA (reference sequence). The CDR3 consists of 19 residues.

This clonotype was seen repeatedly, ten times or more. V is TRBV6-6 and J is TRBJ2-7; D remains ambiguous. Trimming removed 4 bases from V and 7 bases from J, with 14 bases in between. The CDR3 sequence is 13 residues long. Germline V gene lookup returns CDR1 MNHNY and CDR2 SVGAGI (reference sequence). In nucleotides, the CDR3 is TGTGCCAGCAGTTCCAACGGCCTAAGGGAGCAGTACGTC. It codes for CASSSNGLREQYV.

In its sample, this clonotype was seen a few times. The V gene is TRBV19, the J gene TRBJ2-1, with 9 bases lining up with TRBD1. CDR3 length: 16 amino acids. Looked up from germline, CDR1 is LNHDA and CDR2 is SQIVND (reference sequence). V lost 3 bases to trimming and J lost 1 base; unmatched junction nucleotides: 4. The CDR3 protein is CASSIGGTGSYNEQFF. The CDR3 DNA is TGTGCCAGTAGTATTGGAGGGACAGGGTCCTACAATGAGCAGTTCTTC.

This clonotype has at least ten counts. CDR3 amino acids: CASSYFSGGKVAGELFF. For the CDR3, the DNA is TGTGCCAGCAGTTACTTTTCGGGGGGAAAAGTGGCCGGGGAGCTGTTTTTT. The chain joins TRBV6-5 to TRBJ2-2; TRBD2 matches 7 bases. Per germline, CDR1 MNHEY and CDR2 SVGAGI. With V trimmed by 1 base and J by 6 bases, 11 bases remained unmatched. The CDR3 runs 17 residues.

This clonotype appeared many times. The chain links TRBV12-3 or TRBV12-4 to TRBJ2-3; D is undetermined. The CDR3 is made up of 15 amino acids. With 2 bases removed from V and 3 bases from J, the gap between germline ends came to 12 bases. The CDR3 region has the DNA TGTGCCAGCAGTTTAAACGGCGCAGATACAGATACGCAGTATTTT. Translating gives CASSLNGADTDTQYF.

A few counts support this clonotype. The gene calls are TRBV11-2 and TRBJ2-1; TRBD2 aligns across 7 bases. In germline, CDR1 is SGHAT, CDR2 FQNNGV. The V segment lost 5 bases and the J segment 15 bases; nucleotides outside the gene matches: 19. The CDR3 has 15 residues. CDR3 in amino acids: CASSPHGKEGGLWFF. The CDR3 coding sequence is TGTGCCAGCAGCCCGCACGGGAAGGAGGGAGGGCTTTGGTTCTTC.

The chain couples TRBV6-5 to TRBJ2-7; 7 nucleotides match TRBD1. Germline values: CDR1 MNHEY, CDR2 SVGAGI. Unmatched junction bases numbered 4, after V lost 6 bases and J lost 8 bases. This CDR3 comprises 11 residues. The CDR3 reads CASSVTGQQYF. In DNA, the CDR3 is TGTGCCAGCAGCGTGACAGGGCAGCAGTACTTC.

V usage is TRBV7-6 and J usage is TRBJ2-5; 10 bases fit TRBD2. Germline-derived CDR1 and CDR2 are SGHVS and FNYEAQ. The CDR3 has 15 amino acids. The V gene end was trimmed by 6 bases and the J gene end by 3 bases; junction bases not matched to a gene: 7. This CDR3 reads CASRWSGRAEETQYF. The CDR3 DNA reads as TGTGCCAGCAGGTGGAGCGGGAGGGCTGAAGAGACCCAGTACTTC.

This clonotype was seen repeatedly, ten times or more. The rearrangement links TRBV9 to TRBJ2-1; D remains ambiguous. CDR3 length equals 14 residues. The germline V gene encodes CDR1 SGDLS and CDR2 YYNGEE. Trimming shortened V by 1 base and J by 1 base, and 6 bases separated the two germline ends. This chain's CDR3 is CASSVTSSYNEQFF. The CDR3, as DNA: TGTGCCAGCAGCGTAACGTCTTCCTACAATGAGCAGTTCTTC.

CDR3 DNA: TGTGCCAGCAGCAACCTCAGGGTAACGGGTGAAAAACTGTTTTTT. The encoded protein is CASSNLRVTGEKLFF. The chain employs TRBV7-9 and TRBJ1-4, with D tentatively TRBD1 (5 bases). The CDR3 extends over 15 amino acids. V was clipped by 5 bases and J by 7 bases, with 17 bases between them. Germline V gene lookup returns CDR1 SEHNR and CDR2 FQNEAQ (reference sequence).

This clonotype was detected many times. The V and J genes are TRBV29-1 and TRBJ2-1; D is unresolved. V lost 2 bases and J lost 0, with 11 bases in between. Germline CDR1 is SQVTM and CDR2 is ANQGSEA. The CDR3 runs 15 residues. The CDR3 DNA follows: TGCAGCGTTGAATCGCGCCAGCCCTCCTACAATGAGCAGTTCTTC. This translates into CSVESRQPSYNEQFF.

This clonotype showed up many times. V usage is TRBV20-1 and J usage is TRBJ2-7; D is undetermined. V gave up 1 base and J gave up 7 bases, with 8 bases separating them. The CDR3 contains 11 residues. The germline V gene has CDR1 DFQATT and CDR2 SNEGSKA (reference sequence). CDR3 sequence reads: CSARGQMEQYF. In DNA, the CDR3 is TGCAGTGCTAGAGGGCAGATGGAGCAGTACTTC.

This clonotype was counted at least ten times. The CDR3: CASSYRGEVYEQYF. The CDR3 DNA reads TGTGCCAGCAGCTACAGGGGCGAGGTCTACGAGCAGTACTTC. V and J are TRBV7-9 and TRBJ2-7; 7 bases align to TRBD1. In germline, CDR1 is SEHNR, CDR2 FQNEAQ (reference sequence). This CDR3 contains 14 residues. The trim removed 4 bases at V and 3 bases at J, leaving 6 bases unmatched.

The table lists this clonotype with many counts. This sequence joins TRBV28 and TRBJ2-2, with 9 bases lining up with TRBD1. The germline V gene encodes CDR1 MDHEN and CDR2 SYDVKM. V was pared by 8 bases and J by 5 bases, with 9 bases of the junction left unmatched. The CDR3 has 15 residues. The DNA of the CDR3 is TGTGCCAGCGCACCCGGGACAGGGCGTACCGGGGAGCTGTTTTTT. Translating it yields CASAPGTGRTGELFF.

This clonotype has at least ten counts. CDR3 sequence reads: CSARSVAGDGNEQFF. In DNA form, the CDR3 reads TGCAGTGCTAGATCGGTAGCGGGAGACGGCAATGAGCAGTTCTTC. The rearrangement uses TRBV20-1 and TRBJ2-1; 9 nucleotides match TRBD2. Germline V CDR1 and CDR2: DFQATT, SNEGSKA (reference sequence). With 2 bases clipped from V and 6 bases from J, the junction kept 8 bases outside the gene matches. This CDR3 comprises 15 residues.

This clonotype was seen many times. This sequence joins TRBV10-2 and TRBJ2-3; D ambiguous. The V end was cut by 7 bases, the J end by 3 bases, with 11 bases between. CDR1 and CDR2 (germline): WSHSY, SAAADI. This CDR3 has 13 residues. CDR3 region: CASIADGTDTQYF. The DNA of the CDR3 is TGCGCCAGCATCGCCGACGGGACAGATACGCAGTATTTT.

This clonotype came up many times. The CDR3 reads CASSFSESPLHF. The DNA for the CDR3 is TGTGCCAGCAGCTTTTCCGAGTCACCCCTCCACTTT. V is TRBV7-9 and J is TRBJ1-6; no clear D gene. This CDR3 contains 12 residues. Trimming stripped 3 bases from V and 10 bases from J, with 7 bases between. The germline CDR1 and CDR2 sequences are SEHNR and FQNEAQ (reference sequence).

In DNA form, the CDR3 reads TGTGCCAGCAGCGAATTAACATCCCTTGTGACTAGCGGGACCTACGAGCAGTACGTC. It encodes CASSELTSLVTSGTYEQYV. This chain links TRBV2 with TRBJ2-7, with 11 bases aligning to TRBD2. The CDR3 loop spans 19 amino acids. CDR1 is SNHLY and CDR2 is FYNNEI in the germline V gene. After removal of 6 bases from V and 2 bases from J, the junction contained 18 bases not matched to a gene.

This clonotype was observed at least ten times. The chain carries TRBV28 and TRBJ2-2; 9 positions agree with TRBD1. The germline gives CDR1 MDHEN, CDR2 SYDVKM. Unmatched junction bases numbered 13, after V lost 6 bases and J lost 2 bases. CDR3 length equals 18 residues. In DNA form, the CDR3 reads TGTGCCAGCAGCCGGGACAGGGTTGGGGAACGAAACACCGGGGAGCTGTTTTTT. It is translated as CASSRDRVGERNTGELFF.

In its sample, this clonotype was seen a few times. The rearrangement joins TRBV12-3 or TRBV12-4 to TRBJ2-7; D may correspond to TRBD1 or TRBD2 (5 bases each). The CDR3 length is 15 residues. Trimming removed 3 bases at V and 4 bases at J, with 16 bases between. CDR3 sequence (DNA): TGTGCCAGCAGTTTGAATGGGGGTCGGGTATACGAGCAGTACGTC. Protein sequence: CASSLNGGRVYEQYV.

Ten or more counts support this clonotype. The chain combines TRBV5-1 with TRBJ1-2; tentatively, D is TRBD1 (5 bases). Trimming stripped 0 bases from V and 5 bases from J, with 11 bases between. The CDR3 runs to 14 residues. Germline V gene data show CDR1 as SGHRS and CDR2 as YFSETQ. The CDR3 protein is CASSLGPGDYGYTF. The CDR3 DNA follows: TGCGCCAGCAGCTTGGGGCCGGGGGATTATGGCTACACCTTC.

The CDR3 nucleotides read TGTGCCAGCGTAAGGGACAGGGGCGCGTCGTATGGCTACACCTTC. It encodes CASVRDRGASYGYTF. This chain connects TRBV6-1 to TRBJ1-2; TRBD1 aligns across 10 bases. The V segment lost 8 bases and the J segment 5 bases; nucleotides outside the gene matches: 11. CDR1 and CDR2 (germline): MNHNS, SASEGT. The CDR3 consists of 15 residues.

Ten or more counts support this clonotype. V is TRBV12-3 or TRBV12-4 and J is TRBJ2-1; 9 nucleotides agree with TRBD2. The ends lost 3 bases at V and 7 bases at J; junction bases unmatched: 4. The CDR3 runs 14 residues. The CDR3: CASSFSGSSNEQFF. In nucleotides, the CDR3 is TGTGCCAGCAGTTTTAGCGGGAGTAGTAATGAGCAGTTCTTC.

There are many counts of this clonotype. The chain links TRBV6-2 or TRBV6-3 to TRBJ2-7; 7 bases agree with TRBD2. The CDR3 spans 15 residues. The germline gives CDR1 MNHEY, CDR2 SVGEGT. Trimming took 2 bases from V and 9 from J; bases not matched to a gene: 13. The CDR3 loop is CASSYRGVGGSSQYF. CDR3 bases: TGTGCCAGCAGTTACAGGGGAGTCGGCGGGAGTTCGCAGTACTTC.

This clonotype was seen many times. The chain joins TRBV29-1 to TRBJ2-5, with D possibly TRBD1 on 6 matching bases. Germline CDR1 is SQVTM and CDR2 is ANQGSEA. The CDR3 totals 12 residues. Deletions cut 3 bases from V and 2 bases from J, with 7 bases between. The CDR3 nucleotides are TGCAGCGTTGACAGGGGACAAGAGACCCAGTACTTC. It encodes CSVDRGQETQYF.

This clonotype was detected many times. The rearrangement joins TRBV20-1 to TRBJ2-7; perhaps D is TRBD1 or TRBD2 (7 bases each). The V gene's germline CDR1 is DFQATT and CDR2 SNEGSKA (reference sequence). Deletions cut 1 base from V and 1 base from J, with 11 bases between. The CDR3 covers 14 residues. The CDR3 DNA reads as TGCAGTGCTAGAGGGGGGGGACAGTCCTACGAGCAGTACTTC. Translation gives CSARGGGQSYEQYF.

This clonotype was observed at least ten times. This chain connects TRBV7-2 to TRBJ2-7, with D unresolved. The V end was cut by 3 bases, the J end by 2 bases, with 8 bases between. This CDR3 has 13 amino acids. CDR1 is SGHTA and CDR2 is FQGNSA in the germline V gene. The CDR3: CASSFAVTYEQYV. The CDR3 nucleotides read TGTGCCAGCAGCTTCGCCGTAACCTACGAGCAGTACGTC.

The CDR3 sequence: CASSLVRNSGANVLTF. The CDR3 nucleotides read TGTGCCAGCAGCTTAGTCCGTAACTCTGGGGCCAACGTCCTGACTTTC. V is TRBV7-2 and J is TRBJ2-6, with D hard to call. Trimming left V 1 base short and J 0 bases short, with 7 bases between. There are 16 residues in the CDR3. CDR1 and CDR2 (germline): SGHTA, FQGNSA.

The rearrangement links TRBV20-1 to TRBJ2-2; 7 positions agree with TRBD1. The CDR3 is 14 amino acids. The V gene's germline CDR1 is DFQATT and CDR2 SNEGSKA (reference sequence). V shed 0 bases, J shed 7 bases, and the junction held 5 bases outside the gene matches. In nucleotides, the CDR3 is TGCAGTGCTAGAGAAAGACAGGGTTACGGGGAGCTGTTTTTT. Its protein product is CSARERQGYGELFF.

This clonotype was recorded a few times. This chain joins TRBV7-3 and TRBJ2-5; 8 bases line up with TRBD1. Germline loops: CDR1 SGHTA, CDR2 FQGTGA. V lost 8 bases and J lost 5; bases outside the gene matches: 7. The CDR3 is 13 amino acids. The CDR3 protein is CASARQGTETQYF. The CDR3 nucleotides are TGTGCCAGCGCCAGACAGGGGACGGAGACCCAGTACTTC.